This TCR beta chain originates from a study of technical replicates of blood from a few donors. CDR3 length: 14 amino acids. Germline V gene lookup returns CDR1 ENHRY and CDR2 SYGVKD. The V and J ends lost 2 bases and 2 bases respectively, with 10 bases between them. The data were produced by immunoSEQ multiplex PCR, yet TCRdb's version contains in-frame clones alone and is incomplete. The sample yields about 75,000 clones, roughly nine tenths seen once. Material: PBMCs. The source of this sequence is a human donor in good health. Some clones in this sample may be carry-over from other donors' samples. This rearrangement joins TRBV10-3 to TRBJ2-7; D perhaps matches TRBD1 (6 bases). CDR3: CAISEPDSPYEQYF. As DNA, the CDR3 is TGTGCCATCAGTGAGCCGGACAGCCCCTACGAGCAGTACTTC.